This T cell receptor beta chain was obtained from a study of regulatory dendritic cells for organ transplantation. This CDR3 is 12 amino acids long. The germline V gene has CDR1 SGHTA and CDR2 FQGNSA. V gave up 5 bases and J gave up 13 bases; unmatched junction bases: 6. Naive CD45RA+ and memory CD45RO+ CD4+ or CD8+ T cells were FACS-sorted. Whole-study findings and limits: Regulatory dendritic cells appeared to expand memory CD8+ clones less than mature ones. Resting memory CD8+ T cells held the most alloreactive clonotypes. Memory CD8+ T cells were the most oligoclonal; naive cells were highly diverse.

Using immunoSEQ multiplex PCR, the repertoire was profiled, and TCRdb retains in-frame clones only, with some absent. The sample consists of under 45,000 clones, roughly nine tenths of them appearing once. On this clone itself: Its cognate antigen is unknown.

This TCR was sampled from a human donor in good health. This rearrangement joins TRBV7-2 to TRBJ2-3, with TRBD1 identical over 10 bases. The sequenced sample consisted of naive CD4+ T cells from blood. Subset reported: CD45RA+ naive T cells. The CDR3 sequence: CASSLTGTGEYF. CDR3 sequence (DNA): TGTGCCAGCAGCCTCACCGGGACAGGGGAGTATTTT. Based on the CDR3 plus reference TRBV7-2 and TRBJ2-3, the full variable domain is GAGVSQSPSNKVTEKGKDVELRCDPISGHTALYWYRQSLGQGLEFLIYFQGNSAPDKSGLPSDRFSAERTGGSVSTLTIQRTQQEDSAVYLCASSLTGTGEYFGPGTRLTVL.